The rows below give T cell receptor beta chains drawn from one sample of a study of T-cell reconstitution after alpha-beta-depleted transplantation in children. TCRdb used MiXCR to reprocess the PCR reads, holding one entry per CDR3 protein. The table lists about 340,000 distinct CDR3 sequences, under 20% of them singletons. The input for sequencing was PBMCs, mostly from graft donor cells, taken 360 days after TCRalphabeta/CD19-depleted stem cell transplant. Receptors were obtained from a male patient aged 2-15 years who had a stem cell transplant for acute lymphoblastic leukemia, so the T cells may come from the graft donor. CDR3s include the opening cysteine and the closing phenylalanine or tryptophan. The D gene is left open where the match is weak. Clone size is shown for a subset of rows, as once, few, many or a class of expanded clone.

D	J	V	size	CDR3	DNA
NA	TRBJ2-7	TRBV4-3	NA	CASSQERTSYEQYF	TGCGCCAGCAGCCAAGAGAGGACCAGCTACGAGCAGTACTTC
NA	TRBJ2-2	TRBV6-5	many	CASSYGVSTTGELFF	TGTGCCAGCAGTTATGGTGTATCCACCACCGGGGAGCTGTTTTTT
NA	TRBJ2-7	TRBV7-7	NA	CASSRQYYEQYF	TGTGCTAGCAGCCGACAGTACTACGAGCAGTACTTC
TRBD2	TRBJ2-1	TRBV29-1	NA	CSVGGGLAGGGTYNEQFF	TGCAGCGTTGGGGGGGGACTAGCGGGAGGAGGAACCTACAATGAGCAGTTCTTC
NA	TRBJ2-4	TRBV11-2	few	CASSRELLNIQYF	TGTGCCAGCAGCCGAGAACTACTAAACATTCAGTACTTC
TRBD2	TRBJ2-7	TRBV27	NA	CASSLNGLAGQYEQYF	TGTGCCAGCAGTTTGAACGGACTAGCGGGTCAATACGAGCAGTACTTC
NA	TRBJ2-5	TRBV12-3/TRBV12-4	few	CASNKEGFGTQYF	TGTGCCAGCAATAAGGAGGGCTTTGGGACCCAGTACTTC
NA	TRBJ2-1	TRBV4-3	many	CASSQEMGYNEQFF	TGCGCCAGCAGCCAAGAAATGGGATACAATGAGCAGTTCTTC
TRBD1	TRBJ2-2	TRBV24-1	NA	CATSDSRTGVFLTGELFF	TGTGCCACCAGTGACTCAAGGACAGGCGTCTTTCTCACCGGGGAGCTGTTTTTT
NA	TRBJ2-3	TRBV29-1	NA	CSVDGQITGGRTDTQYF	TGCAGCGTTGATGGACAGATAACCGGGGGCCGCACAGATACGCAGTATTTT
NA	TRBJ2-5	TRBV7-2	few	CASSYQGGKETQYF	TGTGCCAGCAGCTACCAAGGGGGAAAAGAGACCCAGTACTTC
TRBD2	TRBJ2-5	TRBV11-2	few	CASSATSGPQETQYF	TGTGCCAGCAGCGCGACTAGCGGGCCACAAGAGACCCAGTACTTC
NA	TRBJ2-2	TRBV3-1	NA	CASRSSGSRSMDTGELFF	TGTGCCAGCAGGTCCTCCGGAAGTCGATCAATGGACACCGGGGAGCTGTTTTTT
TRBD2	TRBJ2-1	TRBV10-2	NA	CASRTGTSGKWGEQFF	TGCGCCAGCAGAACCGGGACTAGCGGGAAGTGGGGTGAGCAGTTCTTC
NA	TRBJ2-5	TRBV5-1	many	CASSRDRLGETQYF	TGCGCCAGCAGCCGCGACAGGCTGGGGGAGACCCAGTACTTC
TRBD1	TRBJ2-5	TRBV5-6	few	CASSFSGTGSRETQYF	TGTGCCAGCAGCTTTTCCGGGACAGGGAGTAGGGAGACCCAGTACTTC
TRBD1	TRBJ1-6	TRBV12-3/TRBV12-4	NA	CASSRGQNNSPLHF	TGTGCCAGCAGCCGGGGACAGAATAATTCACCCCTCCACTTT
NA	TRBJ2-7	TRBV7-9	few	CASSRQAGRLVEQYF	TGTGCCAGCAGTCGTCAGGCAGGGCGGTTGGTGGAGCAGTACTTC
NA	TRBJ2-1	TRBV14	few	CASSHFYGGPLKSYNEQFF	TGTGCCAGCAGCCATTTCTACGGGGGCCCGCTCAAATCCTACAATGAGCAGTTCTTC
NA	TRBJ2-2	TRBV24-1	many	CATSDSRQGISTGELFF	TGTGCCACCAGTGATTCCAGGCAGGGGATATCCACCGGGGAGCTGTTTTTT
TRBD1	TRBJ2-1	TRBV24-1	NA	CATSGGTGGTYNEQFF	TGTGCCACCAGTGGCGGGACAGGGGGGACCTACAATGAGCAGTTCTTC
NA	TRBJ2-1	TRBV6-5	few	CASSYSRRTYNEQFF	TGTGCCAGCAGTTACTCGAGGAGGACCTACAATGAGCAGTTCTTC
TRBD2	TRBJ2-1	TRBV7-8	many	CASSFIRSGRDFYNEQFF	TGTGCCAGCAGCTTCATTAGGAGCGGGAGGGACTTCTACAATGAGCAGTTCTTC
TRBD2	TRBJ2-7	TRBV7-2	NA	CASSLTSRTLAGVGILQYF	TGTGCCAGCAGCTTAACGAGCAGAACCTTAGCGGGAGTCGGCATTTTGCAGTACTTC
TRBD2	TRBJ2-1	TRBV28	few	CASSYPAGGLNEQFF	TGTGCCAGCAGCTACCCAGCGGGAGGCCTCAATGAGCAGTTCTTC
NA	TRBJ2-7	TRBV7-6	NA	CASSVLTGYEQYF	TGTGCCAGCAGCGTACTCACAGGGTACGAGCAGTACTTC
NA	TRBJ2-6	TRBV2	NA	CASAGSGANVLTF	TGTGCCAGCGCGGGTTCTGGGGCCAACGTCCTGACTTTC
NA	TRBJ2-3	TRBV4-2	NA	CASSQDPRPSTDTQYF	TGTGCCAGCAGCCAAGACCCGCGGCCTAGCACAGATACGCAGTATTTT
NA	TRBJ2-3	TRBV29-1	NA	CSVDRRDISTDTQYF	TGCAGCGTCGACCGCCGGGACATCAGCACAGATACGCAGTATTTT
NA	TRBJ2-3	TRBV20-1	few	CSARASGVDTQYF	TGCAGTGCTAGAGCTTCCGGGGTTGATACGCAGTATTTT
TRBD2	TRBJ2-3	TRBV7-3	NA	CASSPRSAGVGLGTDTQYF	TGTGCCAGCAGCCCACGGTCTGCGGGAGTTGGTTTAGGCACAGATACGCAGTATTTT
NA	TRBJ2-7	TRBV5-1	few	CASSFRLLASSYEQYF	TGCGCCAGCAGCTTCCGGCTCTTAGCGAGCTCCTACGAGCAGTACTTC
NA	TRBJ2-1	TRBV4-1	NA	CASRGIGKGSSNEQFF	TGCGCCAGCAGGGGAATAGGGAAGGGGTCTTCCAATGAGCAGTTCTTC
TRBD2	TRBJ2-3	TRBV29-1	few	CSVAGELAGEDTQYF	TGCAGCGTTGCGGGGGAGCTAGCGGGAGAGGATACGCAGTATTTT
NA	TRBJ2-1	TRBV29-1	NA	CSVEAPYNEQFF	TGCAGCGTTGAGGCCCCCTACAATGAGCAGTTCTTC
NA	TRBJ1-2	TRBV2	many	CASSGEGRNYGYTF	TGTGCCAGCAGTGGTGAGGGGAGGAACTATGGCTACACCTTC
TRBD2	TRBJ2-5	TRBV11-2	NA	CASSSGLAPAQYF	TGTGCCAGCAGCTCGGGACTAGCGCCAGCTCAGTACTTC
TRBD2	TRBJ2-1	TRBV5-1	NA	CASSLGWGSGRFRDEQFF	TGCGCCAGCAGCTTGGGATGGGGCAGCGGGAGATTCAGGGATGAGCAGTTCTTC
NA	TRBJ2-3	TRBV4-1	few	CASSHQKLALSTDTQYF	TGCGCCAGCAGCCATCAAAAGCTAGCCTTATCAACAGATACGCAGTATTTT
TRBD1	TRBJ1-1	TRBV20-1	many	CSASPFGDRYFSTEAFF	TGCAGTGCTAGTCCCTTTGGGGACAGATACTTTTCCACTGAAGCTTTCTTT
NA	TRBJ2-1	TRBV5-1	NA	CASSPVRGVNNEQFF	TGCGCCAGCAGCCCGGTCCGAGGGGTGAACAATGAGCAGTTCTTC
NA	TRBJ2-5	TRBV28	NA	CASSLIATNEETQYF	TGTGCCAGCAGTTTGATAGCCACTAACGAAGAGACCCAGTACTTC
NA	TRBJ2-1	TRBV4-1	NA	CASSQPIYNEQFF	TGCGCCAGCAGCCAACCCATTTACAATGAGCAGTTCTTC